This T cell receptor beta chain was captured by sequencing in a study of cytomegalovirus exposure and HLA in healthy donors. The V and J ends lost 3 bases and 2 bases respectively, with 7 bases between them. Germline values: CDR1 SEHNR, CDR2 FQNEAQ (reference sequence). The CDR3 has 13 residues. In the PCR, 60 Vbeta and 13 Jbeta primers were used. Clones were read by immunoSEQ multiplex PCR, and TCRdb kept only the in-frame ones, dropping some. Of a few hundred thousand clones in the sample, 65% to 90% were seen once. The rearrangement uses TRBV7-9 and TRBJ1-1, with a possible D match to TRBD1 (5 bases). The sequence was obtained from a girl between 5 and 17 years old in good health and CMV-seronegative. Sequenced: PBMCs. The CDR3 sequence is CASSLTVNTEAFF. The CDR3 DNA reads TGTGCCAGCAGCTTGACAGTTAACACTGAAGCTTTCTTT.